This TCR beta chain derives from a study of blood T cell repertoires in COVID-19 (TCRdb year 2020). With respect to the entire study: Collaborator samples came from the United States, Italy and Spain and covered acute and convalescent phases of COVID-19. Sample metadata almost always included a de-identified subject ID, COVID-19 status, age in years and sex. The samples were drawn from two sources: the first 160 participants of the ongoing ImmuneRACE study, and fewer than 1,500 subjects contributed by 6 global collaborators. Where available, HLA class I and class II types were obtained from metadata supplied by the sample provider rather than from assay-based typing. The dataset comprised deeply sampled blood TCRbeta repertoires from subjects exposed to, actively infected with, or recovered from COVID-19. The repertoires were released in a freely available public database meant as a resource for research on the immune response to SARS-CoV-2. The prospective study material was composed of cDNA or gDNA derived from T cells, B-cell-depleted T cells, or PBMCs. On the study overall, not on this receptor specifically: The quantity of clinical and demographic metadata differed by source and by participant and was supplied without curation.

TCRbeta CDR3 regions were amplified from genomic DNA using the immunoSEQ Assay, a bias-controlled multiplex PCR. On the study's bioinformatics: Within the assay, amplification of reference gene primers was used to estimate how many nucleated cells each sample contained. To quantify the absolute abundance of each unique TCRbeta CDR3 rearrangement, sequence reads were collapsed and filtered. For each sample, productive Simpson clonality was calculated as the square root of Simpson's diversity index over productive rearrangements. The table comes from immuneACCESS by way of TCRdb, which keeps in-frame sequences with V and J called. Part of the clones is missing from these tables; in studies checked, under half for an unresolved V gene and the rest for unknown reasons. V, J and clone size derive from that table, while D and trimming were established from the DNA sequence. This sample has approximately 94,000 clones in its table, and 88% of those were observed once. Around 4.5% of the sample is taken by the ten largest.

The germline V end is reduced by 5 bases and the J end by 7 bases; junction bases left unmatched: 10. Its CDR3 holds 16 amino acids, cysteine through phenylalanine. Only the CDR3 part of the read is kept: 48 bases, read in frame from the first base. The germline V gene sets CDR1 to MNHEY and CDR2 to SVGEGT. Note on this clone: Its binding antigen is unknown. No base qualities exist here, and no much larger clone lies one base off it.

The collaborating institutions used their own protocols to collect whole blood in K2EDTA tubes. For TCRbeta analysis, collaborators shipped samples in one of three forms: frozen whole blood, isolated PBMCs, or DNA extracted from either of those sample types. This TCR was recovered from a woman older than 75 with active COVID-19. The chain is encoded by TRBV6-2 or TRBV6-3 joined to TRBJ2-1; TRBD2 lines up with 11 middle nucleotides. Source material: peripheral blood. The DNA is TGTGCCAGCAGTATTGAACTAGCGGGAGCTGGAAATGAGCAGTTCTTC. It specifies CASSIELAGAGNEQFF.